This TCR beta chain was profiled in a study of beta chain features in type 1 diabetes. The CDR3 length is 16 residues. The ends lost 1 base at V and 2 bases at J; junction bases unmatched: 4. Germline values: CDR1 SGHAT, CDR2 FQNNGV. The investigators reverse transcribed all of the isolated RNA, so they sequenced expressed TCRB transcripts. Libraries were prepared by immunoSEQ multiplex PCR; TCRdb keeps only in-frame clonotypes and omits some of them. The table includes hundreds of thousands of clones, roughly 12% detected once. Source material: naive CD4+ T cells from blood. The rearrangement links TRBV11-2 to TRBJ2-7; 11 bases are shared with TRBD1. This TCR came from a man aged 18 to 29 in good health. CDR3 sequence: CASSLAPGQGAYEQYF. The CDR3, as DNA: TGTGCCAGCAGCTTAGCCCCGGGACAGGGGGCCTACGAGCAGTACTTC.